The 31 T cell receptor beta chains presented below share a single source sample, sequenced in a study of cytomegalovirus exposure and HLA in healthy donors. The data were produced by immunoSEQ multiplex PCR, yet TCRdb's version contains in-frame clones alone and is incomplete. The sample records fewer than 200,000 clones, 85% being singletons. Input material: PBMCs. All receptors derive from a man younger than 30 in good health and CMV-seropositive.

CDR3 residues: CASSGFSGYSSYNEQFF. CDR3 nucleotides: TGTGCCAGCAGTGGATTTTCGGGATACAGCTCCTACAATGAGCAGTTCTTC. The rearrangement links TRBV6-1 to TRBJ2-1; tentatively, D is TRBD2 (5 bases). Germline V lookup: CDR1 MNHNS, CDR2 SASEGT. V lost 4 bases to trimming and J lost 0 bases, with 16 bases between them. The CDR3 spans 17 residues.

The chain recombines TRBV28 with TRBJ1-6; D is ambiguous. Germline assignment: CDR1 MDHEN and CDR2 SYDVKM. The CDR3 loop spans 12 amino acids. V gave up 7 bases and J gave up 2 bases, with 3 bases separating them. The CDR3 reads CASNTYNSPLHF. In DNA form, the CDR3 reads TGTGCCAGCAATACCTATAATTCACCCCTCCACTTT.

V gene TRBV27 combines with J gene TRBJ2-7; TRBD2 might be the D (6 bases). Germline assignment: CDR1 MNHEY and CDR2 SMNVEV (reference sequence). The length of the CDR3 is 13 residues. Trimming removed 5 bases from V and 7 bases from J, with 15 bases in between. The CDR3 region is CASSPPGGDEQYF. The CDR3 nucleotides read TGTGCCAGCAGTCCCCCAGGAGGGGATGAGCAGTACTTC.

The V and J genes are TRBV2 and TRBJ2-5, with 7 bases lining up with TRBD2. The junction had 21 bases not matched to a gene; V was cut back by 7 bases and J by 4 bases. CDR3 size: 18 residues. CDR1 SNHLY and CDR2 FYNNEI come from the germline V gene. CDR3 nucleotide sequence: TGTGCCAGCACTGGAAGAGGACCTAGCGGCCCCGAGGGAGAGACCCAGTACTTC. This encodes CASTGRGPSGPEGETQYF.

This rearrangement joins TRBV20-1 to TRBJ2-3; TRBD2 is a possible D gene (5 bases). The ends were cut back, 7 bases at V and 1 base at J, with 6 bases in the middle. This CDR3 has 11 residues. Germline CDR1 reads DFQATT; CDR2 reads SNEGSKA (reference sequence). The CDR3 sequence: CSGERTDTQYF. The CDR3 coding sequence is TGCAGTGGGGAGCGCACAGATACGCAGTATTTT.

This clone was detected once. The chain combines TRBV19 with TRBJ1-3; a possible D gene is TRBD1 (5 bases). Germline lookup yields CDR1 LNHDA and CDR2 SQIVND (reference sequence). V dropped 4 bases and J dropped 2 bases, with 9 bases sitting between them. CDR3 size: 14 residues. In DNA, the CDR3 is TGTGCCAGTAGTAAAGGGGCCGCTGGAAACACCATATATTTT. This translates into CASSKGAAGNTIYF.

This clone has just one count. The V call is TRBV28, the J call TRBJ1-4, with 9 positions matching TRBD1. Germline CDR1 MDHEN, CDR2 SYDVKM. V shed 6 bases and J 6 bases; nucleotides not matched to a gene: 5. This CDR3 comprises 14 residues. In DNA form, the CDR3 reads TGTGCCAGCAGCCGGGACAGGGTAGATGAAAAACTGTTTTTT. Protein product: CASSRDRVDEKLFF.

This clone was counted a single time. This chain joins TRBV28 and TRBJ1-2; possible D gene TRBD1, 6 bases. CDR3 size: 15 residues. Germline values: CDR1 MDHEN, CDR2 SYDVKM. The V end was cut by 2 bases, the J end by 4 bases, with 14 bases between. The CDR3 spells CASSLRGGAGYGYTF. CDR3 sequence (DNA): TGTGCCAGCAGTTTAAGGGGGGGCGCGGGCTATGGCTACACCTTC.

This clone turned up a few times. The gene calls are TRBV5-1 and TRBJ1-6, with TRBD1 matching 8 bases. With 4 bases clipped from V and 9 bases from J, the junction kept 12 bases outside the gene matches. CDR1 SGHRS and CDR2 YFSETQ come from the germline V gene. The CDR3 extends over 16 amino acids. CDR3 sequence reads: CASSPGGQGYGSPLHF. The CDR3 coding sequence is TGCGCCAGCAGCCCGGGTGGACAGGGATATGGTTCACCCCTCCACTTT. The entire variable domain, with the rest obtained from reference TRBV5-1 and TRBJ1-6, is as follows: KAGVTQTPRYLIKTRGQQVTLSCSPISGHRSVSWYQQTPGQGLQFLFEYFSETQRNKGNFPGRFSGRQFSNSRSEMNVSTLELGDSALYLCASSPGGQGYGSPLHFGNGTRLTVT.

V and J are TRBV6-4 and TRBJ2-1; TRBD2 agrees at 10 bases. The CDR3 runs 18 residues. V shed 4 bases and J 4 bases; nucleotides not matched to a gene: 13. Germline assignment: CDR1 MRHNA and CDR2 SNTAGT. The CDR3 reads CASSVELSTSGMYNEQFF. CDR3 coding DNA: TGTGCCAGCAGTGTAGAGTTATCAACTAGCGGGATGTACAATGAGCAGTTCTTC.

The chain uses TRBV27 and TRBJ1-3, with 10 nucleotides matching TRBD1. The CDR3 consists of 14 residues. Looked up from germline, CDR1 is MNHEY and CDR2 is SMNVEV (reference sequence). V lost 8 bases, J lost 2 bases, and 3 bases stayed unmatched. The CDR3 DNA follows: TGTGCCAGCCGACAGGGGGCGGCTGGAAACACCATATATTTT. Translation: CASRQGAAGNTIYF.

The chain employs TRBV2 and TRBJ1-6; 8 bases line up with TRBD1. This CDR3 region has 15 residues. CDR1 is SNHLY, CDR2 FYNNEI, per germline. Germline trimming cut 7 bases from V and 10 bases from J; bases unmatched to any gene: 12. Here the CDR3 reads CASTAAQGGRSPLHF. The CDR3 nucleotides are TGTGCCAGCACCGCGGCACAGGGGGGCCGATCACCCCTCCACTTT.

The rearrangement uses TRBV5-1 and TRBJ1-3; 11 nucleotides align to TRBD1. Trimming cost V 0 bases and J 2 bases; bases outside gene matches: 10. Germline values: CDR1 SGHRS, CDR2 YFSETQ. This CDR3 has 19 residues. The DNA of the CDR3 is TGCGCCAGCAGCTTGGGGACAGGGGGCGCGAATCAGCCTGGAAACACCATATATTTT. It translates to CASSLGTGGANQPGNTIYF.

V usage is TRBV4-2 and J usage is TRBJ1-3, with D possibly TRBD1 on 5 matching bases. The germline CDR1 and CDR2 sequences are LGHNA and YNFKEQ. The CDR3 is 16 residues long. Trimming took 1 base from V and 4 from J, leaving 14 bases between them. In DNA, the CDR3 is TGTGCCAGCAGCCAAGCTTCGCAGGGTTCAGGAAACACCATATATTTT. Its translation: CASSQASQGSGNTIYF.

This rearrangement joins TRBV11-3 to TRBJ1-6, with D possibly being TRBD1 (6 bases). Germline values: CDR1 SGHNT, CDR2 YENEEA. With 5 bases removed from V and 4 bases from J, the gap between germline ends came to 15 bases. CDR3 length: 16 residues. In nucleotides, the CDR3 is TGTGCCAGCAGCCCCACGACAGGACAGTATAATTCACCCCTCCACTTT. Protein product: CASSPTTGQYNSPLHF. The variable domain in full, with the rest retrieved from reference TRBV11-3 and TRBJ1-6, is EAGVVQSPRYKIIEKKQPVAFWCNPISGHNTLYWYLQNLGQGPELLIRYENEEAVDDSQLPKDRFSAERLKGVDSTLKIQPAELGDSAVYLCASSPTTGQYNSPLHFGNGTRLTVT.

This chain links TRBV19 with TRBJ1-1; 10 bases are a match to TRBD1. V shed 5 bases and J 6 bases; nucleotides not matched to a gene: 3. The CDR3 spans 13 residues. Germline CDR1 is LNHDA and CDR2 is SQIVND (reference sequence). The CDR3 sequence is CASSRQGASEAFF. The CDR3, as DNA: TGTGCCAGTAGTCGACAGGGGGCATCTGAAGCTTTCTTT.

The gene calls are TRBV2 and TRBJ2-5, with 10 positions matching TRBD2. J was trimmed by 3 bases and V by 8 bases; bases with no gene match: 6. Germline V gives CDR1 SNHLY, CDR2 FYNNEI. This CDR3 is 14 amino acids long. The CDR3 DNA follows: TGTGCCAGCGGGGCCAGCGGGGGGGAAGAGACCCAGTACTTC. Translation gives CASGASGGEETQYF.

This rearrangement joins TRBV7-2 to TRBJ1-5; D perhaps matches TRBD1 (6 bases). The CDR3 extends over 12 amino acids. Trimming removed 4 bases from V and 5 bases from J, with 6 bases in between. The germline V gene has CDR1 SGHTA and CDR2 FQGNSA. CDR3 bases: TGTGCCAGCAGCTGGACAGATCAGCCCCAGCATTTT. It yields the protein CASSWTDQPQHF.

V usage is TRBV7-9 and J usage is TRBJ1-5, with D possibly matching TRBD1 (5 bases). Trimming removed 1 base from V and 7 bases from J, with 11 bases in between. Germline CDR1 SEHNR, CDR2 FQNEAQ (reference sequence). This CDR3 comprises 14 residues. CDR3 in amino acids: CASSLVGVEQPQHF. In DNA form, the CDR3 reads TGTGCCAGCAGCTTAGTAGGGGTGGAACAGCCCCAGCATTTT.

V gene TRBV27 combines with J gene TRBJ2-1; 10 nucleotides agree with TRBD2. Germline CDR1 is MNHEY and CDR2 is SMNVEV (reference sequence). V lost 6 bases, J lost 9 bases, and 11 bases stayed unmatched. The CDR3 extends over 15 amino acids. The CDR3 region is CASSSDLAGDSEQFF. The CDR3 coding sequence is TGTGCCAGCAGCTCCGACCTAGCGGGAGATTCTGAGCAGTTCTTC.

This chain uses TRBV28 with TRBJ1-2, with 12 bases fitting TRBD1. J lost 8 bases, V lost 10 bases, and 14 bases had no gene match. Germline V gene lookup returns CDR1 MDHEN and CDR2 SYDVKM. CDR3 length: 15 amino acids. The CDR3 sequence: CATNTPGQGAGGYTF. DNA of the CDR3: TGTGCCACCAATACTCCGGGACAGGGGGCCGGGGGCTACACCTTC.

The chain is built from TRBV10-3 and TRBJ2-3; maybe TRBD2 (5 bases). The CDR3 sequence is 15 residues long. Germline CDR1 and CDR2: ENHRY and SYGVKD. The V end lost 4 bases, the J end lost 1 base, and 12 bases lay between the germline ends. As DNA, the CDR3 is TGTGCCATCAGTGCTGAAGGACTCGGCACAGATACGCAGTATTTT. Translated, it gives CAISAEGLGTDTQYF.

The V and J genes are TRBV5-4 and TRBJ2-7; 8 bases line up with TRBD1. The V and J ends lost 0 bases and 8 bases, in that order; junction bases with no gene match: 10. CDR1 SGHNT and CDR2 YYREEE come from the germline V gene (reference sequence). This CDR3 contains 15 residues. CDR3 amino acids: CASSLAGQGPPQQYF. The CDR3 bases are TGTGCCAGCAGCTTGGCCGGACAGGGTCCCCCACAGCAGTACTTC.

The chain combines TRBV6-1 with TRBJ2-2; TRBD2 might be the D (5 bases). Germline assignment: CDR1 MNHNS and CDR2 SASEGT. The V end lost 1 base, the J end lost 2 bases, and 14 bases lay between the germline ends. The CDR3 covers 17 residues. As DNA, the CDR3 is TGTGCCAGCAGTGAAGGCCTAGGGAGATTCAACACCGGGGAGCTGTTTTTT. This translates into CASSEGLGRFNTGELFF.

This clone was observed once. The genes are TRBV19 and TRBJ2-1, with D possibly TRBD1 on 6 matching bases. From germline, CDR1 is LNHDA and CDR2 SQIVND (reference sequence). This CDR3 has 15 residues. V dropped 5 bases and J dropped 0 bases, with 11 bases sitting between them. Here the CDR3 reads CASSQQGYSYNEQFF. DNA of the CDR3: TGTGCCAGTAGTCAACAGGGTTACTCCTACAATGAGCAGTTCTTC.

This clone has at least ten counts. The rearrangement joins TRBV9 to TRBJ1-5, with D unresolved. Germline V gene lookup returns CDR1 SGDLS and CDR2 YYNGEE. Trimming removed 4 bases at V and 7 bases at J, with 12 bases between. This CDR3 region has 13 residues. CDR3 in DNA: TGTGCCAGCAGCCCTAGCCCGGGACAGCCCCAGCATTTT. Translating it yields CASSPSPGQPQHF.

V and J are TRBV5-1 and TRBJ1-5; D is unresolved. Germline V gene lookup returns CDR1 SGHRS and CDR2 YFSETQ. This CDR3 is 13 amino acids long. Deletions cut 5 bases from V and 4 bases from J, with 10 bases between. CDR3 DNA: TGCGCCAGCAGAATGGCAGAAAATCAGCCCCAGCATTTT. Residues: CASRMAENQPQHF.

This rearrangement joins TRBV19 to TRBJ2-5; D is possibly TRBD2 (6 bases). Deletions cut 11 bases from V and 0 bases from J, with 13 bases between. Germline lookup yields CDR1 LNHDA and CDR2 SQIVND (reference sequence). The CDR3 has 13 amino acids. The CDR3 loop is CARRGAYQETQYF. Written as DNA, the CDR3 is TGTGCCCGGAGGGGAGCGTACCAAGAGACCCAGTACTTC.

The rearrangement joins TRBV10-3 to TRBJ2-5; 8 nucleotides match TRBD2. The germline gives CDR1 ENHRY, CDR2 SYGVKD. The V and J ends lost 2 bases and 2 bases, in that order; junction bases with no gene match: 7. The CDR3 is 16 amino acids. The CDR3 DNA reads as TGTGCCATCAGTGAGCCCGTGGCGGGGGGACAAGAGACCCAGTACTTC. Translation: CAISEPVAGGQETQYF.

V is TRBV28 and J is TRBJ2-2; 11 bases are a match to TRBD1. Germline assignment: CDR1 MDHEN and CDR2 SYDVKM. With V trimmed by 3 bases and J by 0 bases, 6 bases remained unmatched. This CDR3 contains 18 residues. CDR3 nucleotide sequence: TGTGCCAGCAGTTTCCTGGACAGGGGGCCATCGAACACCGGGGAGCTGTTTTTT. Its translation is CASSFLDRGPSNTGELFF.

In DNA form, the CDR3 reads TGTGCCAGCAGCCTTGGACTAGCGGGGAAGGGCAATGAGCAGTTCTTC. It yields the protein CASSLGLAGKGNEQFF. V and J are TRBV5-6 and TRBJ2-1; 12 bases align to TRBD2. The CDR3 consists of 16 residues. Germline lookup yields CDR1 SGHDT and CDR2 YYEEEE. With 4 bases clipped from V and 6 bases from J, the junction kept 8 bases outside the gene matches.